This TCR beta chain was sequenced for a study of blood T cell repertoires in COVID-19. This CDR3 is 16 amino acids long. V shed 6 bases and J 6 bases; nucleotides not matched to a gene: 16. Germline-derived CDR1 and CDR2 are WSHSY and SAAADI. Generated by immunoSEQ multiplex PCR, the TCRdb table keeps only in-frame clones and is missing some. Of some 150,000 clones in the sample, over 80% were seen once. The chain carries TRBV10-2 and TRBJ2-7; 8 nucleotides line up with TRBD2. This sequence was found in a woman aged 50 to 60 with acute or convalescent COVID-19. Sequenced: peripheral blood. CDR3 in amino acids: CASSDVSGTALGEQYF. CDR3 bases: TGCGCCAGCAGCGATGTTAGCGGGACGGCCTTGGGCGAGCAGTACTTC.